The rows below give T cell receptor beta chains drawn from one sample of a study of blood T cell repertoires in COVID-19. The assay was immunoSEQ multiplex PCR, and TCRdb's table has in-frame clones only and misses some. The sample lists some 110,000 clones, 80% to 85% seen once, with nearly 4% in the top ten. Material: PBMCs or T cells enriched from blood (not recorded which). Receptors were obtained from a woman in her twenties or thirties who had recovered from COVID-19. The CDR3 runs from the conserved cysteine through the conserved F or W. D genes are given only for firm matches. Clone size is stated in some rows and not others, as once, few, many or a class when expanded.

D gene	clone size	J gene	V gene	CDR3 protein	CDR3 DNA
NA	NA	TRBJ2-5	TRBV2	CASKRAEQETQYF	TGTGCCAGCAAGAGGGCAGAGCAAGAGACCCAGTACTTC
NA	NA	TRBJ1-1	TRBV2	CASSLQGRDTEAFF	TGTGCCAGCAGTCTACAGGGTAGGGACACTGAAGCTTTCTTT
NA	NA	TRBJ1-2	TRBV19	CASSISPPASTF	TGTGCCAGTAGTATAAGCCCGCCGGCTAGTACCTTC
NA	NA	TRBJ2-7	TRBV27	CASSSLTGNGYEQYF	TGTGCCAGCAGTTCCCTCACAGGGAACGGCTACGAGCAGTACTTC
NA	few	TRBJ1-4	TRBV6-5	CASSYWSNEKLFF	TGTGCCAGCAGTTATTGGAGTAATGAAAAACTGTTTTTT
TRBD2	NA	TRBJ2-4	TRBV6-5	CASSYSGLAGNIQYF	TGTGCCAGCAGTTACTCGGGACTAGCGGGAAACATTCAGTACTTC
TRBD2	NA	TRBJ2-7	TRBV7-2	CASSFSGSEQYF	TGTGCCAGCAGCTTTAGCGGGAGCGAGCAGTACTTC
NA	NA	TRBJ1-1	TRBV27	CASSLSGNHGAFF	TGTGCCAGCAGTTTGTCGGGTAACCACGGAGCTTTCTTT
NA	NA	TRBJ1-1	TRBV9	CASSALGGRVTEAFF	TGTGCCAGCAGCGCTCTCGGGGGGAGGGTTACTGAAGCTTTCTTT
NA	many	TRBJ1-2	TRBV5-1	CASSLSGYGYTF	TGCGCCAGCAGCTTATCCGGTTATGGCTACACCTTC
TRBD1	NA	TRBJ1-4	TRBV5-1	CASTTGGDEKLFF	TGCGCCAGTACGACAGGGGGGGACGAAAAACTGTTTTTT
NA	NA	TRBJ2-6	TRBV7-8	CASSLGVAGLSGANVLTF	TGTGCCAGCAGCCTAGGGGTGGCAGGATTGTCTGGGGCCAACGTCCTGACTTTC
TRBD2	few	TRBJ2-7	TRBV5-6	CASSSTHGRGLEPYEQYF	TGTGCCAGCAGCTCCACTCATGGGCGGGGACTAGAGCCCTACGAGCAGTACTTC
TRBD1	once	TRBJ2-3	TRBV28	CASSLGTGRTDTQYF	TGTGCCAGCAGTTTGGGGACAGGGCGCACAGATACGCAGTATTTT
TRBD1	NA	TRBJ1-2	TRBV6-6	CASRGDSLSEGYTF	TGTGCCAGCAGGGGGGACAGTCTTTCCGAGGGCTACACCTTC
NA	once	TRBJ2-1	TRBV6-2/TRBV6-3	CASSYATRSYNEQFF	TGTGCCAGCAGTTACGCCACGAGGTCCTACAATGAGCAGTTCTTC
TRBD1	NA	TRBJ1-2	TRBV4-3	CASSQVGQGANYGYTF	TGCGCCAGCAGCCAAGTGGGACAGGGGGCAAACTATGGCTACACCTTC
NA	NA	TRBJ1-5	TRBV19	CASSVGRGANQPQHF	TGTGCCAGTAGTGTCGGCAGGGGCGCGAATCAGCCCCAGCATTTT
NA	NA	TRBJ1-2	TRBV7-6	CASSFRETNGYTF	TGTGCCAGCAGTTTCAGGGAAACTAATGGCTACACCTTC
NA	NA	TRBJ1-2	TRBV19	CASSDEGIANYGYTF	TGTGCCAGTAGTGATGAGGGAATAGCTAACTATGGCTACACCTTC
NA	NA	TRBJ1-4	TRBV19	CASSKYGGGRNEKLFF	TGTGCCAGTAGTAAATACGGTGGCGGCAGAAATGAAAAACTGTTTTTT
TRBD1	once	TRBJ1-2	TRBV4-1	CASSQAGTGFRSGYTF	TGCGCCAGCAGCCAAGCGGGGACAGGGTTCAGGAGTGGCTACACCTTC
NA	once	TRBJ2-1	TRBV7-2	CASSSGGASYNEQFF	TGTGCCAGCAGTAGCGGAGGGGCCTCCTACAATGAGCAGTTCTTC
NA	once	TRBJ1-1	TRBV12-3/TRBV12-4	CASSPRGLKAFF	TGTGCCAGCAGTCCGCGGGGACTTAAAGCTTTCTTT
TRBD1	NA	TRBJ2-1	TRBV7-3	CASSFGGTGSYNEQFF	TGTGCCAGCAGCTTCGGCGGGACAGGGTCCTACAATGAGCAGTTCTTC
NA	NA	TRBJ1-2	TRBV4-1	CASSQAAGQLYGYTF	TGCGCCAGCAGCCAAGCGGCAGGCCAGCTCTATGGCTACACCTTC
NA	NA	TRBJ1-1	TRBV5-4	CASSPGNTEAFF	TGTGCCAGCAGTCCGGGAAACACTGAAGCTTTCTTT
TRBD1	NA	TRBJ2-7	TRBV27	CASSSAGTGGYEQYF	TGTGCCAGCAGTTCCGCCGGGACAGGGGGGTACGAGCAGTACTTC
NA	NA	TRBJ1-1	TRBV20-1	CSASAGNTEAFF	TGCAGTGCTAGTGCGGGGAACACTGAAGCTTTCTTT
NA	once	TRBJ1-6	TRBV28	CASTRVRDNSPLHF	TGTGCCAGCACGCGGGTTAGGGATAATTCACCCCTCCACTTT
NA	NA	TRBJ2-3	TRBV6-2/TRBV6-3	CASSYRQVPTDTQYF	TGTGCCAGCAGTTATCGACAGGTGCCAACAGATACGCAGTATTTT
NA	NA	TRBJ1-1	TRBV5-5	CASSLQRLVRGTEAFF	TGTGCCAGCAGCTTGCAAAGGCTGGTTCGAGGCACTGAAGCTTTCTTT
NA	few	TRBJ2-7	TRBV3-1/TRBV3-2	CASSLPAVDNEQYF	TGTGCCAGCAGCCTCCCGGCGGTGGATAACGAGCAGTACTTC
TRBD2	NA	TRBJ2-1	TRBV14	CASSPLSRASGSYEQFF	TGTGCCAGCAGCCCCCTCTCCCGGGCTAGCGGGAGCTATGAGCAGTTCTTC
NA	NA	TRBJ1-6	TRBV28	CASSLGPGQFSPLHF	TGTGCCAGCAGTTTAGGGCCTGGTCAGTTTTCACCCCTCCACTTT
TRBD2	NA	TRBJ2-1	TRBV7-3	CASSALTSGRANEQFF	TGTGCCAGCAGCGCCCTAACTAGCGGGAGGGCTAATGAGCAGTTCTTC
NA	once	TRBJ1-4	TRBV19	CASSMRGSSTADGNEKLFF	TGTGCCAGTAGTATGCGAGGGTCGAGCACGGCGGACGGGAATGAAAAACTGTTTTTT
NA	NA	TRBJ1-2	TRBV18	CASSKDRQNPKNYGYTF	TGTGCCAGCTCAAAGGACCGACAGAACCCGAAAAACTATGGCTACACCTTC
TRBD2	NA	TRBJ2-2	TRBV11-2	CASSLVLAGAVGGELFF	TGTGCCAGCAGCTTAGTTCTAGCGGGAGCCGTTGGCGGGGAGCTGTTTTTT